The 9 T cell receptor beta chains in this list originate from one sample, sequenced in a study of Ad26.COV2.S vaccination and SARS-CoV-2 variants. Treatment: approximately 18 received Ad26.COV2.S at low or high dose, single or two shots; 5 received placebo; per-sample allocation not given. Each sample was drawn 63 days after the first injection (of vaccine or placebo). Assay: immunoSEQ multiplex PCR; the TCRdb copy retains only in-frame clones and omits some. The profile covers around 450,000 clones, with 80% to 90% appearing a single time and 2.5% taken by the ten largest. Material: peripheral blood, obtained in a trial of Ad26.COV2.S vaccine versus placebo. The receptors come from a person aged 18-65 years who received the Ad26.COV2.S COVID-19 vaccine or a placebo.

V and J are TRBV4-2 and TRBJ2-2; a possible D gene is TRBD2 (5 bases). The CDR3 length is 17 residues. V was pared by 4 bases and J by 7 bases, with 22 bases between. In germline, CDR1 is LGHNA, CDR2 YNFKEQ. The CDR3 protein is CASSPSNGGDWIGELFF. CDR3 bases: TGTGCCAGCAGCCCGAGTAACGGAGGAGATTGGATCGGGGAGCTGTTTTTT.

V and J are TRBV18 and TRBJ1-2, with 8 positions matching TRBD1. CDR3 length: 15 residues. Per the germline V gene, CDR1 is KGHSH and CDR2 is LQKENI. The trim removed 3 bases at V and 4 bases at J, leaving 7 bases unmatched. Written as DNA, the CDR3 is TGTGCCAGCTCACCGGGGACAGGCGACTTCTATGGCTACACCTTC. It codes for CASSPGTGDFYGYTF.

The chain joins TRBV7-2 to TRBJ2-1, with 10 bases fitting TRBD2. V lost 3 bases to trimming and J lost 0 bases; unmatched junction nucleotides: 11. This CDR3 has 19 amino acids. Germline V lookup: CDR1 SGHTA, CDR2 FQGNSA. CDR3 in DNA: TGTGCCAGCAGCTTTCAGGGCGGTAGCGGGGGGAGCTCCTACAATGAGCAGTTCTTC. Translated, it gives CASSFQGGSGGSSYNEQFF.

V usage is TRBV15 and J usage is TRBJ2-7; D not certain. V gave up 0 bases and J gave up 3 bases, with 24 bases separating them. This CDR3 spans 19 amino acids. The germline V gene has CDR1 LNHNV and CDR2 YYDKDF (reference sequence). CDR3 coding DNA: TGTGCCACCAGCAGAGACCCTCCCTGGGCGGAAATGAATAACTACGAGCAGTACGTC. Translating gives CATSRDPPWAEMNNYEQYV.

The V gene is TRBV6-5, the J gene TRBJ2-4; weak D call: TRBD1 (6 bases). Germline CDR1 reads MNHEY; CDR2 reads SVGAGI. The V gene lost 5 bases and the J gene lost 7 bases, with 9 bases spanning the gap. The CDR3 is made up of 12 amino acids. The CDR3 loop reads CASSPTGNIQYF. CDR3 sequence (DNA): TGTGCCAGCAGTCCTACAGGGAACATTCAGTACTTC.

Here the CDR3 reads CASSEGGVSEAFF. Written as DNA, the CDR3 is TGTGCCAGCAGCGAAGGGGGCGTCTCTGAAGCTTTCTTT. The gene calls are TRBV9 and TRBJ1-1; 7 positions match TRBD1. Germline V gene sequence: CDR1 SGDLS, CDR2 YYNGEE. The CDR3 totals 13 residues. With 3 bases clipped from V and 6 bases from J, the junction kept 5 bases outside the gene matches.

The table lists this clone with a count of one. This chain uses TRBV9 with TRBJ1-2; D is possibly TRBD1 (5 bases). Looked up from germline, CDR1 is SGDLS and CDR2 is YYNGEE. The CDR3 loop spans 14 amino acids. The germline V and J ends were trimmed by 0 bases and 5 bases, with 11 bases remaining between them. CDR3 nucleotide sequence: TGTGCCAGCAGCGTAGGGGGGACCACTTATGGCTACACCTTC. The encoded protein is CASSVGGTTYGYTF. The full variable domain, its missing parts supplied by reference TRBV9 and TRBJ1-2, is DSGVTQTPKHLITATGQRVTLRCSPRSGDLSVYWYQQSLDQGLQFLIQYYNGEERAKGNILERFSAQQFPDLHSELNLSSLELGDSALYFCASSVGGTTYGYTFGSGTRLTVV.

The chain combines TRBV7-8 with TRBJ1-1; D unclear. This CDR3 comprises 14 residues. The ends were cut back, 4 bases at V and 1 base at J, with 10 bases in the middle. Germline V gene sequence: CDR1 SGHVS, CDR2 FQNEAQ. CDR3 nucleotide sequence: TGTGCCAGCAGCTCAAGGACGGAGAACACTGAAGCTTTCTTT. Amino acids: CASSSRTENTEAFF.

The V call is TRBV13, the J call TRBJ1-1; D unclear. CDR1 is PRHDT, CDR2 FYEKMQ, per germline (reference sequence). This CDR3 is built from 14 residues. Trimming pared 3 bases from V and 1 base from J, leaving 9 bases between. CDR3 DNA sequence: TGTGCCAGCAGCTTCGGACCCGAGAACACTGAAGCTTTCTTT. Translating gives CASSFGPENTEAFF.